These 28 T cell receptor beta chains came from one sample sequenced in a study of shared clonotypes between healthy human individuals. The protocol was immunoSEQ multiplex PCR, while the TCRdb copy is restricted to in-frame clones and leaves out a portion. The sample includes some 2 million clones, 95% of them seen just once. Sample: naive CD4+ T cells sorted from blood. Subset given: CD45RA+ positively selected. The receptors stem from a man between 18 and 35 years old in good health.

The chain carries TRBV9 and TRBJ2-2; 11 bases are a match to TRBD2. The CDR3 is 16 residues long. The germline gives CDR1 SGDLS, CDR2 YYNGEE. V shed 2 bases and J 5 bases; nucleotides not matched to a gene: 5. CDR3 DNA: TGTGCCAGCAGCGTGCGACTAGCGGGGATAACCGGGGAGCTGTTTTTT. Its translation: CASSVRLAGITGELFF.

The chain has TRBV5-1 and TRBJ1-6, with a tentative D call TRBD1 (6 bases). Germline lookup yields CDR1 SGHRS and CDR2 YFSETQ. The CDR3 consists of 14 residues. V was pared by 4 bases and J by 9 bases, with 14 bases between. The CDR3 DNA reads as TGCGCCAGCAGCGAACCGACAGGATCTTCACCCCTCCACTTT. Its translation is CASSEPTGSSPLHF.

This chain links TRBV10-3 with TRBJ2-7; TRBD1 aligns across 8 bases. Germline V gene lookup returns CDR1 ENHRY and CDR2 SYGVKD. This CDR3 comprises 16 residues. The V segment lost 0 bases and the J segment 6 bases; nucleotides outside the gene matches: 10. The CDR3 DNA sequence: TGTGCCATCAGTGAGTCGACACAGGGGGATTTGGCCGAGCAGTACTTC. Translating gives CAISESTQGDLAEQYF.

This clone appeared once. For the CDR3, the DNA is TGTGCCAGCAGCCTGAAGGCTAGCGGGCTTATTGCCGGAAACATTCAGTACTTC. Translation: CASSLKASGLIAGNIQYF. The chain employs TRBV27 and TRBJ2-4; 8 bases fit TRBD2. CDR1 is MNHEY and CDR2 is SMNVEV in the germline V gene (reference sequence). CDR3 length: 18 amino acids. V dropped 6 bases and J dropped 6; count of bases not matched to a gene: 19.

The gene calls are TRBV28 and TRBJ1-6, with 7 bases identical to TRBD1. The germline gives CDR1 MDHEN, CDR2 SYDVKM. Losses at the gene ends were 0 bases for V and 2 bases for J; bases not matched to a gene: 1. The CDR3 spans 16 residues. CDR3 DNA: TGTGCCAGCAGTTTATGGGGGACAGCCTATAATTCACCCCTCCACTTT. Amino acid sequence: CASSLWGTAYNSPLHF.

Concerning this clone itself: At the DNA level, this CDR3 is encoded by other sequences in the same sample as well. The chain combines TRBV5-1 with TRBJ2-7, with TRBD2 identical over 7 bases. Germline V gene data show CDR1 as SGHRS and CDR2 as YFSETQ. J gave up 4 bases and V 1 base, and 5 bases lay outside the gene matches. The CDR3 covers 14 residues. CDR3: CASSLSGGSYEQYF. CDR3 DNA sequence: TGCGCCAGCAGCTTGTCGGGAGGTTCGTACGAGCAGTACTTC.

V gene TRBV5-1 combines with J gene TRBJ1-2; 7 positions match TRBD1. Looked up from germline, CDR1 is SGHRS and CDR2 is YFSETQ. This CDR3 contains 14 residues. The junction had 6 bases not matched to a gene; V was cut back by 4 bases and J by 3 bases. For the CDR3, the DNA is TGCGCCAGCAGCAGATCGGACAGGTACTATGGCTACACCTTC. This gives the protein CASSRSDRYYGYTF.

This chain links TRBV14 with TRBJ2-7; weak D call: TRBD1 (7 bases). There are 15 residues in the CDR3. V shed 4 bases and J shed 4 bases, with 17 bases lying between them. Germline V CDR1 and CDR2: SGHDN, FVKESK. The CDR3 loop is CASSPHRGTEYEQYF. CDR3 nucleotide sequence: TGTGCCAGCAGCCCCCACCGCGGGACAGAGTACGAGCAGTACTTC.

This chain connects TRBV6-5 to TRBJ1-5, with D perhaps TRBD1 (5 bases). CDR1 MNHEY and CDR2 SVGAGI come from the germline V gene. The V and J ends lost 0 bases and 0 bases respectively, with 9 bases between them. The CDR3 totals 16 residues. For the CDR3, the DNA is TGTGCCAGCAGTTACTCGCTTCAGGGTAGCAATCAGCCCCAGCATTTT. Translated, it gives CASSYSLQGSNQPQHF.

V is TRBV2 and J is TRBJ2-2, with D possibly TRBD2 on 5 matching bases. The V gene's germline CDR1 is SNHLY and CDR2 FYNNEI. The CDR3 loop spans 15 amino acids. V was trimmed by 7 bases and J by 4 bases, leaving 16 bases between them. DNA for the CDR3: TGTGCCAGCAATAAAGACATTGCGGGCACCGGGGAGCTGTTTTTT. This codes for CASNKDIAGTGELFF. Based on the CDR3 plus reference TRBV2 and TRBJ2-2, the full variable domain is EPEVTQTPSHQVTQMGQEVILRCVPISNHLYFYWYRQILGQKVEFLVSFYNNEISEKSEIFDDQFSVERPDGSNFTLKIRSTKLEDSAMYFCASNKDIAGTGELFFGEGSRLTVL.

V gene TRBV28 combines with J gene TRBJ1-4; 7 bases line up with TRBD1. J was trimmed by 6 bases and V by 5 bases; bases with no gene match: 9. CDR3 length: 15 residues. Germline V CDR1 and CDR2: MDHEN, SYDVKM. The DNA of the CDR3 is TGTGCCAGCAGTGATCCCGGGACAGCGGATGAAAAACTGTTTTTT. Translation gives CASSDPGTADEKLFF.

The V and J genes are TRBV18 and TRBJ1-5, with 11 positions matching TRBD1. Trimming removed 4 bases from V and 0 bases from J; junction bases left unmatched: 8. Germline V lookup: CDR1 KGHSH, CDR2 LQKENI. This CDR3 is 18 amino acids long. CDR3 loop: CASSLGTGGAFSNQPQHF. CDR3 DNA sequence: TGTGCCAGCTCACTGGGGACAGGGGGAGCATTTAGCAATCAGCCCCAGCATTTT.

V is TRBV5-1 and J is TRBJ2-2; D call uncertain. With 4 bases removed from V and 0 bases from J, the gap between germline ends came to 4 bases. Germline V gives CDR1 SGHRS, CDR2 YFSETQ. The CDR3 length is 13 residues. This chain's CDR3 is CASSGPNTGELFF. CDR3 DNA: TGCGCCAGCAGCGGGCCGAACACCGGGGAGCTGTTTTTT. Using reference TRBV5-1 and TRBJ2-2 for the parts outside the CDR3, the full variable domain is KAGVTQTPRYLIKTRGQQVTLSCSPISGHRSVSWYQQTPGQGLQFLFEYFSETQRNKGNFPGRFSGRQFSNSRSEMNVSTLELGDSALYLCASSGPNTGELFFGEGSRLTVL.

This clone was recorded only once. CDR3 amino acids: CASSPETGGIYGYTF. The CDR3 nucleotides read TGTGCCAGCAGTCCTGAGACAGGGGGCATCTATGGCTACACCTTC. This chain uses TRBV27 with TRBJ1-2; 10 bases match TRBD1. Germline-derived CDR1 and CDR2 are MNHEY and SMNVEV (reference sequence). J was trimmed by 4 bases and V by 5 bases; bases with no gene match: 7. The CDR3 runs 15 residues.

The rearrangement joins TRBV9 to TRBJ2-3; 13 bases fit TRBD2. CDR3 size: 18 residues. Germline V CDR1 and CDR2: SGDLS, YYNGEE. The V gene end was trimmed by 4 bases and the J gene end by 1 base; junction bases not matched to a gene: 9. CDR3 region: CASSLRLAGGSGTDTQYF. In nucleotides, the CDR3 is TGTGCCAGCAGCCTTAGACTAGCGGGGGGATCCGGCACAGATACGCAGTATTTT.

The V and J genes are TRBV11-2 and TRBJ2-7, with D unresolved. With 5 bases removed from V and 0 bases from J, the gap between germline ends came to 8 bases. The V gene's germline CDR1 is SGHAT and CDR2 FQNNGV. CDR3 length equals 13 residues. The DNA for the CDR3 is TGTGCCAGCAGCACCCCCCGCTCCTACGAGCAGTACTTC. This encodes CASSTPRSYEQYF.

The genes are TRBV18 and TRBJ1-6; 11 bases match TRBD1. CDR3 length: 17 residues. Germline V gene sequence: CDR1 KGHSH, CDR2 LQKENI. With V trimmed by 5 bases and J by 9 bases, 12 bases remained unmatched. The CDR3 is CASSIKDRDRGTSPLHF. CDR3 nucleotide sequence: TGTGCCAGCTCAATAAAAGACCGGGACAGGGGGACTTCACCCCTCCACTTT.

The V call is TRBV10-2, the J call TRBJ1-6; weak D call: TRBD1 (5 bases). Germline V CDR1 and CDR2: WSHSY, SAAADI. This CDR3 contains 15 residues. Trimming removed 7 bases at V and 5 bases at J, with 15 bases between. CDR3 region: CASKDGDGHNSPLHF. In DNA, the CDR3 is TGCGCCAGCAAGGACGGGGACGGCCATAATTCACCCCTCCACTTT.

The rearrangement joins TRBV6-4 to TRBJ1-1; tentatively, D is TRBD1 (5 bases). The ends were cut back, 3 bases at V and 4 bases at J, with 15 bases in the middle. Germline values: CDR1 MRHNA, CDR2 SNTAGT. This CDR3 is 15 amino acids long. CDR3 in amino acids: CASSDPDGRGTEAFF. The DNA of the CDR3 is TGTGCCAGCAGTGATCCGGACGGGAGGGGCACTGAAGCTTTCTTT.

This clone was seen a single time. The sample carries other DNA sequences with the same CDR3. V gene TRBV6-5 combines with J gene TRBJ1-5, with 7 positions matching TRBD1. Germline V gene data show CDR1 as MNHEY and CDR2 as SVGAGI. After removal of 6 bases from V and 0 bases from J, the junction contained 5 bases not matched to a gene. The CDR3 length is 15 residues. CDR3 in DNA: TGTGCCAGCAGAGGGGACAGATATAGCAATCAGCCCCAGCATTTT. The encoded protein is CASRGDRYSNQPQHF.

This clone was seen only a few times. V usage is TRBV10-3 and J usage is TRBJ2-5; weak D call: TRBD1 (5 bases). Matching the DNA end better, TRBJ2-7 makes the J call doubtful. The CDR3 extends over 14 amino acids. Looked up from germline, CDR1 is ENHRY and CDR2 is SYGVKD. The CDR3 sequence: CATDSRGNSYEQYF. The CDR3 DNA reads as TGTGCCACCGACTCTAGGGGAAACTCCTACGAGCAGTACTTC.

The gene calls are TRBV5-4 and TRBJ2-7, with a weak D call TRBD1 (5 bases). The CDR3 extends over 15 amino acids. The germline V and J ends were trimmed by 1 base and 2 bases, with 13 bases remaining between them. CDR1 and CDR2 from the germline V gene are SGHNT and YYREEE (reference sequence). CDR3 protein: CASSLKGARAYEQYF. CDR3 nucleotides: TGTGCCAGCAGCTTGAAAGGGGCCCGGGCCTACGAGCAGTACTTC.

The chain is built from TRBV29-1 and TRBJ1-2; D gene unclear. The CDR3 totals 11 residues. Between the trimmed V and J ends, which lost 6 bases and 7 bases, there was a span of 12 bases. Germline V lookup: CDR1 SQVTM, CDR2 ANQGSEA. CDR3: CSVTFTLGYTF. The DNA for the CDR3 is TGCAGCGTGACGTTCACGCTTGGCTACACCTTC.

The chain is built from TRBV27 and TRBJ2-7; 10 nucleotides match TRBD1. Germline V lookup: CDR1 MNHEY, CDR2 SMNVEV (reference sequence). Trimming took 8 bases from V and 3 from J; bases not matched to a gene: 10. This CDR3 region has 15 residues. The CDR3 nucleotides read TGTGCCAGCGCCCCAACCGGGACAGGGGTCTACGAGCAGTACTTC. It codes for CASAPTGTGVYEQYF.

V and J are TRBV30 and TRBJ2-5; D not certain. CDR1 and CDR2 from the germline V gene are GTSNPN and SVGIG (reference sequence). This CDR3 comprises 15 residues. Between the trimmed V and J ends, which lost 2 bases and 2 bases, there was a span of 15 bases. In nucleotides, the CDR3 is TGTGCCTGGAGTATATGGACGAAGCATCAAGAGACCCAGTACTTC. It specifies CAWSIWTKHQETQYF. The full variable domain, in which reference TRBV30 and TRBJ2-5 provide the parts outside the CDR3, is SQTIHQWPATLVQPVGSPLSLECTVEGTSNPNLYWYRQAAGRGLQLLFYSVGIGQISSEVPQNLSASRPQDRQFILSSKKLLLSDSGFYLCAWSIWTKHQETQYFGPGTRLLVL.

The CDR3 here is CASRGTGLYEQYF. CDR3 DNA: TGTGCCAGCAGGGGGACAGGGCTTTACGAGCAGTACTTC. J is TRBJ2-7 and V is TRBV6-1; 9 nucleotides line up with TRBD1. The V gene's germline CDR1 is MNHNS and CDR2 SASEGT. The CDR3 covers 13 residues. V shed 6 bases and J 4 bases; nucleotides not matched to a gene: 4.

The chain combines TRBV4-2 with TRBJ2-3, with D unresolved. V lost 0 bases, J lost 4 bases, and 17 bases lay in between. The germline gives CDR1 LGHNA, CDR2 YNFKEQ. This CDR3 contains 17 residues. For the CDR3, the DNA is TGTGCCAGCAGCCAAGATGATTCTCGGCTAGTTGCAGATACGCAGTATTTT. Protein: CASSQDDSRLVADTQYF.

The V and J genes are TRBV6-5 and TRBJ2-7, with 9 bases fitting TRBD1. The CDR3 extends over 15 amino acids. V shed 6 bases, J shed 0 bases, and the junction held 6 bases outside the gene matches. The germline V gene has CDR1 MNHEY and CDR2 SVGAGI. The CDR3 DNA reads TGTGCCAGCAGACCTAGGACAGGGGACTCCTACGAGCAGTACTTC. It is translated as CASRPRTGDSYEQYF.